This record covers a single T cell receptor beta chain. This specimen belongs to a study of esophageal squamous cell carcinoma under preoperative chemotherapy. At the level of the study: Samples included peripheral blood T cells as well as tumor-infiltrating lymphocytes.

MiXCR, run by TCRdb on the PCR reads, gives a single entry per CDR3 protein. The profile shows over 10,000 distinct CDR3 sequences, under 65% of them singletons. Specified time point: before preoperative PTX-NDP chemotherapy. This clonotype originated in a human donor with esophageal squamous cell carcinoma. The donor label of this sample is uncertain. This sample was obtained from a patient given preoperative chemotherapy.

CDR3 residues: CASSQAAESSYEQYF. The CDR3 DNA reads as TGCGCCAGCAGCCAAGCCGCCGAAAGCTCCTACGAGCAGTACTTC. The chain is built from TRBV4-1 and TRBJ2-7; D not certain. The V and J ends lost 1 base and 0 bases respectively, with 10 bases between them. Germline V gives CDR1 MGHRA, CDR2 YSYEKL. The CDR3 is 15 amino acids.